This paragraph covers one TCR beta chain sequence. The antigen is undetermined. Some clones are missing from TCRdb's copy, which holds only in-frame ones; the method was immunoSEQ multiplex PCR. The table has more than 70,000 clones, about 80% seen once. The entry originates in a study of OX40 agonist ivuxolimab in advanced cancers. Overall study findings and caveats: In the 0.1 to 3.0 mg/kg range, CD4+ and CD8+ blood T cells had expanded clonally by week 6.

The sample here was CD4+ or CD8+ T cells sorted from blood, taken in a trial of the OX40 agonist ivuxolimab. This TCR was sampled from an adult with an advanced solid tumor such as melanoma, head and neck, liver or kidney cancer.

This CDR3 is CASSLQRNTEAFF. CDR3 coding DNA: TGTGCCAGCAGCTTACAGAGGAACACTGAAGCTTTCTTT. The gene calls are TRBV7-2 and TRBJ1-1, with no clear D. CDR3 length equals 13 residues. Trimming cost V 2 bases and J 1 base, with 5 bases left between them. Germline-derived CDR1 and CDR2 are SGHTA and FQGNSA.